A selection of T cell receptor beta chains follows, all from one sample in a study of early T cells in non-severe SARS-CoV-2 infection. Each CDR3 protein gets one entry after TCRdb re-called the 5' RACE reads with MiXCR. The sample holds 25,000 to 35,000 distinct CDR3 sequences; 6.6% are singletons and the top ten take less than 3%. The sample comprised whole blood. The receptor source for this set is an adult who was a healthcare worker with PCR-confirmed SARS-CoV-2 infection or an uninfected control (not recorded which). CDR3s include the opening cysteine and the closing phenylalanine or tryptophan. Each record gives: J gene, V gene, D gene, clone size, CDR3 protein, CDR3 DNA. A D gene is named only where the DNA matches it firmly. Only some rows state a clone size, as once, few, many or a class for expanded clones.

J gene: TRBJ2-3; V gene: TRBV27; D gene: -; clone size: -; CDR3 protein: CASRLTVSTSDTQYF; CDR3 DNA: TGTGCCAGCAGGCTGACAGTATCTACCTCAGATACGCAGTATTTT
J gene: TRBJ2-5; V gene: TRBV12-3/TRBV12-4; D gene: TRBD2; clone size: many; CDR3 protein: CPTVTGGPRETQYF; CDR3 DNA: TGTCCGACTGTAACGGGAGGGCCGCGAGAGACCCAGTACTTC
J gene: TRBJ2-5; V gene: TRBV27; D gene: -; clone size: many; CDR3 protein: CASSLSPSDIQYF; CDR3 DNA: TGTGCCAGCAGTTTATCCCCTAGCGACATCCAGTACTTC
J gene: TRBJ2-4; V gene: TRBV13; D gene: -; clone size: many; CDR3 protein: CASSSILKNIQYF; CDR3 DNA: TGTGCCAGCAGCTCGATTCTCAAAAACATTCAGTACTTC
J gene: TRBJ1-1; V gene: TRBV29-1; D gene: -; clone size: many; CDR3 protein: CSVERVGGTEAFF; CDR3 DNA: TGCAGCGTTGAACGGGTCGGGGGGACTGAAGCTTTCTTT
J gene: TRBJ1-1; V gene: TRBV12-3/TRBV12-4; D gene: -; clone size: medium-sized; CDR3 protein: CASSRSRASTEAFF; CDR3 DNA: TGTGCCAGCAGCCGAAGCAGGGCTAGCACTGAAGCTTTCTTT
J gene: TRBJ2-1; V gene: TRBV6-2/TRBV6-3; D gene: TRBD2; clone size: many; CDR3 protein: CASSRLIAGGPANEQFF; CDR3 DNA: TGTGCCAGCAGCCGTCTCATAGCGGGAGGGCCTGCCAATGAGCAGTTCTTC
J gene: TRBJ2-3; V gene: TRBV20-1; D gene: -; clone size: many; CDR3 protein: CSAPRDTDTQYF; CDR3 DNA: TGCAGTGCGCCTAGGGATACAGATACGCAGTATTTT
J gene: TRBJ1-4; V gene: TRBV6-6; D gene: -; clone size: many; CDR3 protein: CASTLRERGWKKLFF; CDR3 DNA: TGTGCCAGCACTCTACGGGAGAGGGGCTGGAAAAAACTGTTTTTT
J gene: TRBJ1-1; V gene: TRBV6-5; D gene: TRBD1; clone size: many; CDR3 protein: CASSYQRTGRAFF; CDR3 DNA: TGTGCCAGCAGTTACCAACGGACAGGGAGGGCTTTCTTT
J gene: TRBJ2-7; V gene: TRBV29-1; D gene: TRBD2; clone size: medium-sized; CDR3 protein: CSVEEPLVTSGSRYEQYF; CDR3 DNA: TGCAGCGTTGAAGAGCCCCTCGTAACTAGCGGGAGCAGGTACGAGCAGTACTTC
J gene: TRBJ2-7; V gene: TRBV27; D gene: -; clone size: many; CDR3 protein: CASSLQGPYEQYF; CDR3 DNA: TGTGCCAGCAGTTTACAGGGGCCCTACGAGCAGTACTTC
J gene: TRBJ1-2; V gene: TRBV28; D gene: -; clone size: -; CDR3 protein: CASSSAANYGYTF; CDR3 DNA: TGTGCCAGCAGTTCAGCAGCTAACTATGGCTACACCTTC
J gene: TRBJ1-2; V gene: TRBV6-5; D gene: TRBD1; clone size: many; CDR3 protein: CASSQIGDSPQGGYTF; CDR3 DNA: TGTGCCAGCAGCCAAATAGGGGACAGCCCTCAGGGTGGCTACACCTTC
J gene: TRBJ2-5; V gene: TRBV7-9; D gene: -; clone size: once; CDR3 protein: CASRSDWGQYF; CDR3 DNA: TGTGCCAGCAGATCGGACTGGGGCCAGTACTTC
J gene: TRBJ2-2; V gene: TRBV6-2/TRBV6-3; D gene: TRBD2; clone size: many; CDR3 protein: CASSASGRTGELFF; CDR3 DNA: TGTGCCAGCAGCGCTAGCGGGAGGACCGGGGAGCTGTTTTTT
J gene: TRBJ1-5; V gene: TRBV19; D gene: -; clone size: many; CDR3 protein: CASIERSHQPQHF; CDR3 DNA: TGTGCCAGTATAGAACGGTCGCATCAGCCCCAGCATTTT
J gene: TRBJ1-2; V gene: TRBV7-2; D gene: -; clone size: few; CDR3 protein: CASSPQGEYGYTF; CDR3 DNA: TGTGCCAGCAGCCCACAGGGAGAGTATGGCTACACCTTC
J gene: TRBJ2-1; V gene: TRBV3-1; D gene: -; clone size: many; CDR3 protein: CASSQALGNEQFF; CDR3 DNA: TGTGCCAGCAGCCAAGCTTTAGGGAATGAGCAGTTCTTC
J gene: TRBJ1-2; V gene: TRBV19; D gene: -; clone size: many; CDR3 protein: CASSLDRTYGYTF; CDR3 DNA: TGTGCCAGTAGTCTCGACAGAACCTATGGCTACACCTTC
J gene: TRBJ1-3; V gene: TRBV28; D gene: -; clone size: -; CDR3 protein: CASRTGRMISENTIYF; CDR3 DNA: TGTGCCAGCAGGACGGGACGAATGATTAGCGAAAACACCATATATTTT
J gene: TRBJ2-1; V gene: TRBV10-3; D gene: -; clone size: -; CDR3 protein: CAISGTADNEQFF; CDR3 DNA: TGTGCCATCAGTGGGACGGCGGACAATGAGCAGTTCTTC
J gene: TRBJ1-1; V gene: TRBV5-1; D gene: TRBD1; clone size: medium-sized; CDR3 protein: CASSLAGGEAFF; CDR3 DNA: TGCGCCAGCAGCTTGGCAGGGGGCGAAGCTTTCTTT
J gene: TRBJ2-5; V gene: TRBV5-1; D gene: TRBD1; clone size: many; CDR3 protein: CASSYGTGIQETQYF; CDR3 DNA: TGCGCCAGCAGCTATGGGACAGGGATCCAAGAGACCCAGTACTTC
J gene: TRBJ1-1; V gene: TRBV7-8; D gene: -; clone size: many; CDR3 protein: CASKGVLNTEAFF; CDR3 DNA: TGTGCCAGCAAGGGGGTATTGAACACTGAAGCTTTCTTT
J gene: TRBJ1-1; V gene: TRBV29-1; D gene: -; clone size: many; CDR3 protein: CSATVHTEAFF; CDR3 DNA: TGCAGCGCGACAGTTCACACTGAAGCTTTCTTT
J gene: TRBJ1-1; V gene: TRBV4-3; D gene: -; clone size: -; CDR3 protein: CASSLSRQTNTEAFF; CDR3 DNA: TGCGCCAGCAGCCTTAGCCGACAGACGAACACTGAAGCTTTCTTT
J gene: TRBJ1-1; V gene: TRBV18; D gene: -; clone size: many; CDR3 protein: CASSPPGRPEAFF; CDR3 DNA: TGTGCCAGCTCACCACCGGGGAGGCCTGAAGCTTTCTTT
J gene: TRBJ2-2; V gene: TRBV10-2; D gene: -; clone size: many; CDR3 protein: CASIPSNTGELFF; CDR3 DNA: TGCGCCAGCATTCCATCAAACACCGGGGAGCTGTTTTTT
J gene: TRBJ1-5; V gene: TRBV19; D gene: -; clone size: many; CDR3 protein: CASRTSLFGSNQPQHF; CDR3 DNA: TGTGCCAGTAGGACGAGTCTATTTGGGAGCAATCAGCCCCAGCATTTT
J gene: TRBJ2-7; V gene: TRBV6-5; D gene: TRBD1; clone size: many; CDR3 protein: CASSWGQAREQYF; CDR3 DNA: TGTGCCAGCAGTTGGGGACAGGCGCGCGAGCAGTACTTC
J gene: TRBJ1-6; V gene: TRBV18; D gene: TRBD1; clone size: -; CDR3 protein: CASSLRTGADNSPLHF; CDR3 DNA: TGTGCCAGCTCTCTCAGGACAGGGGCGGATAATTCACCCCTCCACTTT
J gene: TRBJ2-3; V gene: TRBV7-8; D gene: -; clone size: few; CDR3 protein: CASSLGQPKTDTQYF; CDR3 DNA: TGTGCCAGCAGCTTAGGACAGCCTAAAACAGATACGCAGTATTTT
J gene: TRBJ1-2; V gene: TRBV11-2; D gene: TRBD1; clone size: many; CDR3 protein: CASSLDWDRAYGYTF; CDR3 DNA: TGTGCCAGCAGCTTAGACTGGGACAGGGCCTATGGCTACACCTTC
J gene: TRBJ2-5; V gene: TRBV10-2; D gene: -; clone size: few; CDR3 protein: CASRDNAASETQYF; CDR3 DNA: TGCGCCAGCAGGGATAACGCGGCTAGTGAGACCCAGTACTTC
J gene: TRBJ2-3; V gene: TRBV4-3; D gene: TRBD1; clone size: many; CDR3 protein: CASSRRTGTGGTDTQYF; CDR3 DNA: TGCGCCAGCAGCCGCAGAACCGGGACAGGAGGCACAGATACGCAGTATTTT
J gene: TRBJ2-3; V gene: TRBV13; D gene: -; clone size: few; CDR3 protein: CASSLWLVEDTQYF; CDR3 DNA: TGTGCCAGCAGCTTATGGCTAGTCGAAGATACGCAGTATTTT
J gene: TRBJ1-2; V gene: TRBV7-2; D gene: -; clone size: few; CDR3 protein: CASSLSPTNYGYTF; CDR3 DNA: TGTGCCAGCAGCTTGAGTCCTACTAACTATGGCTACACCTTC
J gene: TRBJ2-1; V gene: TRBV12-3/TRBV12-4; D gene: -; clone size: many; CDR3 protein: CASRSRTRPHNEQFF; CDR3 DNA: TGTGCCAGCAGATCCCGGACCCGTCCCCACAATGAGCAGTTCTTC
J gene: TRBJ2-7; V gene: TRBV27; D gene: TRBD1; clone size: -; CDR3 protein: CASSFARQGYEQYF; CDR3 DNA: TGTGCCAGCAGTTTTGCCCGACAGGGCTACGAGCAGTACTTC